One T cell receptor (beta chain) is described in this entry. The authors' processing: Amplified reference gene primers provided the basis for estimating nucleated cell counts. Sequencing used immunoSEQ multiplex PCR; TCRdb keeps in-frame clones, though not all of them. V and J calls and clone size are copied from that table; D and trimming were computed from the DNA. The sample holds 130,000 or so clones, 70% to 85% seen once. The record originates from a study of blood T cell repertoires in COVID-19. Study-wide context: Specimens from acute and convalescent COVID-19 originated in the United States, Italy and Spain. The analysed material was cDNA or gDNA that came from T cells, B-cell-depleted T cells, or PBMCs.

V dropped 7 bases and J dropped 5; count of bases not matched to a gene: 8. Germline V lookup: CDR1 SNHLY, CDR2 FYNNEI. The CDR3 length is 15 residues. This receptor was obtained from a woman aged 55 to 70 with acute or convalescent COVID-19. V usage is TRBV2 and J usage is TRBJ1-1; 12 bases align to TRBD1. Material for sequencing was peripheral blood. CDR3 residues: CASTEWDRGQTEAFF. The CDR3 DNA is TGTGCCAGCACCGAGTGGGACAGGGGGCAAACTGAAGCTTTCTTT.